This TCR beta chain was documented in a study of coeliac disease. Study-wide background: Each coeliac patient was active, refractory type I, or diet-controlled.

Findings and caveats of the study: Control samples showed higher TRB and TRG clonality than intraepithelial and lamina propria samples in active celiac disease. According to the authors, this method cannot detect gliadin-specific T cells in an unbiased way. Few TRB amino acid sequences were shared between samples; most were unique.

TCRdb's table, derived via immunoSEQ multiplex PCR, lists solely in-frame clones and lacks some. The repertoire has under 3,500 clones, around three quarters of them found once; the top ten carry approximately 15%. Of note for this clone: The antigen is unknown.

The CDR3 is 14 amino acids. Looked up from germline, CDR1 is SGHDN and CDR2 is FVKESK. The J gene is TRBJ2-5, the V gene TRBV14, with a tentative D call TRBD1 (6 bases). TRBJ2-7 explains the end of the DNA better; the J call may be wrong. This receptor was obtained from a man aged 18-30 years with celiac disease on a gluten-free diet. Sequenced material: intraepithelial lymphocytes from the gut. CDR3 loop: CASSRGGLTYEQYF. As DNA, the CDR3 is TGTGCCAGCAGCCGTGGGGGCTTGACCTACGAGCAGTACTTC.